This T cell receptor beta chain was identified during a study of blood T cell repertoires in COVID-19. The wider study: From the United States, Italy and Spain came samples of acute and convalescent COVID-19. The cDNA or gDNA used as material had been derived from T cells, B-cell-depleted T cells, or PBMCs.

The CDR3 contains 14 residues. CDR1 is SGHRS, CDR2 YFSETQ, per germline. With 4 bases removed from V and 4 bases from J, the gap between germline ends came to 12 bases. Original processing methods: Nucleated cell counts were estimated from reference gene primer amplification. Assay used: immunoSEQ multiplex PCR; TCRdb lists only in-frame clones, some missing. V and J calls and clone size are copied from that table; D and trimming were computed from the DNA. The table has about 210,000 clones, 89% seen once; the top ten hold about 4.8%. V gene TRBV5-1 combines with J gene TRBJ1-5, with D tentatively TRBD1 (6 bases). Sequencing used peripheral blood. The clonotype was recovered from a woman in her forties with acute or convalescent COVID-19. The CDR3, as DNA: TGCGCCAGCAGCCCCGGGACACCAAATCAGCCCCAGCATTTT. Translating it yields CASSPGTPNQPQHF.